This TCR beta chain is from a study of T cell responses to AZD1222 COVID-19 vaccine. Assay used: immunoSEQ multiplex PCR; TCRdb lists only in-frame clones, some missing. The sample has about 110,000 clones; about 89% are singletons. Germline lookup yields CDR1 SGHVS and CDR2 FQNEAQ. The J segment lost 1 base and the V segment lost 5 bases, leaving 5 bases of the junction unmatched. The CDR3 contains 16 residues. General study points: Nearly half of spike-specific TCRs reportedly go after variant regions that carry no mutations. At baseline, seropositivity was found in only six or seven AZD1222 recipients.

On this clone: Its antigen is still unknown.

This TCR was sampled from an adult who received the AZD1222 COVID-19 vaccine. Here the sequenced sample was peripheral blood, taken 28 days after the second AZD1222 dose. This chain joins TRBV7-8 and TRBJ2-5, with 12 bases identical to TRBD2. The CDR3 loop reads CASSTRTSGTQETQYF. The DNA for the CDR3 is TGTGCCAGCAGCACCCGGACTAGCGGGACCCAAGAGACCCAGTACTTC.